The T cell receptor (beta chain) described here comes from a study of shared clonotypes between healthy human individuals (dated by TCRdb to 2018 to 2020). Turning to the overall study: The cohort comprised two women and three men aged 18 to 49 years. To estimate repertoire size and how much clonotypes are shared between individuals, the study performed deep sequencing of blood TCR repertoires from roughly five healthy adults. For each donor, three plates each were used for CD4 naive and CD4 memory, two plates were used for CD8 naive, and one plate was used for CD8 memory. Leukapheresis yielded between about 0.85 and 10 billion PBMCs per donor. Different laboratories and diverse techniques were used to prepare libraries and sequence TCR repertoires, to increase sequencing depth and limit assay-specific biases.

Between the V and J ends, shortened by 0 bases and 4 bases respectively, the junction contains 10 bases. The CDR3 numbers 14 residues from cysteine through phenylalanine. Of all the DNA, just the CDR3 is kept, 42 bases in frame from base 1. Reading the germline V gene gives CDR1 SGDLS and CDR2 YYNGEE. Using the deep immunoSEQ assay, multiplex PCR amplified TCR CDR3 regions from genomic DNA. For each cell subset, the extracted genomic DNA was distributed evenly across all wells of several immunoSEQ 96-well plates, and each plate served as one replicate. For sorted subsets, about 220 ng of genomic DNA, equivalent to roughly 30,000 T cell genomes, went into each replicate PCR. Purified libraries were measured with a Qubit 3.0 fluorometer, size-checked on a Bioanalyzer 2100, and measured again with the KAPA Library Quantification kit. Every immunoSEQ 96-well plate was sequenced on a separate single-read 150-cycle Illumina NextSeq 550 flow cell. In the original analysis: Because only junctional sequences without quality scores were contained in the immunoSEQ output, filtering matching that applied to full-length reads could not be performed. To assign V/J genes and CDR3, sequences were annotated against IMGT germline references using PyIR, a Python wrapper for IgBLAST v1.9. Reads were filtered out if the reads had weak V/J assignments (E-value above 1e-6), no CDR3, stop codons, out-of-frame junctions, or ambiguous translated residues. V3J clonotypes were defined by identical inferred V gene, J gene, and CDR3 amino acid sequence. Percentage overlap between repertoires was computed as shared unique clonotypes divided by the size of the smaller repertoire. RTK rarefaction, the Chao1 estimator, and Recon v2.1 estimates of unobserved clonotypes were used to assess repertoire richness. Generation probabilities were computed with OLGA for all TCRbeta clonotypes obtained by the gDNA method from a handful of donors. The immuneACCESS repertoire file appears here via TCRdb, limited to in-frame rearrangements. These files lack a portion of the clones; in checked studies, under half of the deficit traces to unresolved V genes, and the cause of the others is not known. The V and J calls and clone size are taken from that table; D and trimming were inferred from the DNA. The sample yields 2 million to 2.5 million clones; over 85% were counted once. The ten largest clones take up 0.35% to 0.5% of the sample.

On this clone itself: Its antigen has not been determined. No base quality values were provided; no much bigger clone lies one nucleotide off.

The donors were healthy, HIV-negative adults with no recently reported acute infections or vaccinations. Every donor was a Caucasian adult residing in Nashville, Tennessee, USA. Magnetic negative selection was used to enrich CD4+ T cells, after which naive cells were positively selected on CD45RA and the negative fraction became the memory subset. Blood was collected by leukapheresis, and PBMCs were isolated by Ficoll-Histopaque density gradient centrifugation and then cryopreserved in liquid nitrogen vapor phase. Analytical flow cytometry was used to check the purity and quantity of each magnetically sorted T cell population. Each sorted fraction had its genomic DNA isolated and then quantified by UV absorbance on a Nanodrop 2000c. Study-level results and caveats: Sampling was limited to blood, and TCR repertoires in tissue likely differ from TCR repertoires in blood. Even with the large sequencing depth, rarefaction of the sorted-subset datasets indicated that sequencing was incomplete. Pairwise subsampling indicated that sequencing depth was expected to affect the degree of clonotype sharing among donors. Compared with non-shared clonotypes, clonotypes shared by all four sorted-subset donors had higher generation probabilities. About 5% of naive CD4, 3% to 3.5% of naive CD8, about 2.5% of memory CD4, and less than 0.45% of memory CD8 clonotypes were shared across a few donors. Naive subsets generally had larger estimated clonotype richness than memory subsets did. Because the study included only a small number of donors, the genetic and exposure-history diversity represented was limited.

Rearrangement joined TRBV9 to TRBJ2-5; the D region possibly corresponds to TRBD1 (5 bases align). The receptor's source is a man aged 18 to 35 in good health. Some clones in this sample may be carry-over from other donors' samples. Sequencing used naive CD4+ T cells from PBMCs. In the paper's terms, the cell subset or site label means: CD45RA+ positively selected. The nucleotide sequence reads TGTGCCAGCAGCGTAGATCAGGGCCCAGAGACCCAGTACTTC. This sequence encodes CASSVDQGPETQYF. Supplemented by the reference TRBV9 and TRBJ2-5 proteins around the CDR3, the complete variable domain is DSGVTQTPKHLITATGQRVTLRCSPRSGDLSVYWYQQSLDQGLQFLIQYYNGEERAKGNILERFSAQQFPDLHSELNLSSLELGDSALYFCASSVDQGPETQYFGPGTRLLVL.